Below are 16 T cell receptor beta chains sequenced from a single sample in a study of blood T cells in healthy people across ages. Sample-barcoded 5' priming and a J-beta primer mix drove a second PCR of 7 to 11 cycles. Using its own MiXCR run on the 5' RACE reads, TCRdb lists one record per CDR3 protein. This table has fewer than 2 million distinct CDR3 sequences, around 42% appearing once. The sample consisted of blood. Receptor source: a human donor in good health.

Many counts were recorded for this clonotype. The chain joins TRBV20-1 to TRBJ2-1; TRBD2 is a possible D gene (6 bases). Trimming shortened V by 4 bases and J by 7 bases, and 11 bases separated the two germline ends. CDR3 size: 12 residues. Germline values: CDR1 DFQATT, CDR2 SNEGSKA (reference sequence). The CDR3 sequence: CSANGLNNEQFF. CDR3 in DNA: TGCAGTGCTAACGGACTAAATAATGAGCAGTTCTTC.

This chain uses TRBV28 with TRBJ1-2; D may be TRBD1 (5 bases). CDR1 is MDHEN and CDR2 is SYDVKM in the germline V gene. The V end lost 6 bases, the J end lost 8 bases, and 28 bases lay between the germline ends. This CDR3 region has 17 residues. The CDR3: CASSRSDSFGFLSGYTF. The CDR3 coding sequence is TGTGCCAGCAGCCGATCCGACAGCTTCGGTTTTTTGAGCGGCTACACCTTC.

This clonotype was seen a handful of times. The rearrangement joins TRBV7-2 to TRBJ2-3, with TRBD2 matching 11 bases. Germline loops: CDR1 SGHTA, CDR2 FQGNSA. This CDR3 has 14 residues. V dropped 10 bases and J dropped 0; count of bases not matched to a gene: 3. In nucleotides, the CDR3 is TGTGCCATTAGCGGGGGGGTCAGCACAGATACGCAGTATTTT. Encoded protein: CAISGGVSTDTQYF. Supplemented by reference TRBV7-2 and TRBJ2-3, the full variable domain reads GAGVSQSPSNKVTEKGKDVELRCDPISGHTALYWYRQSLGQGLEFLIYFQGNSAPDKSGLPSDRFSAERTGGSVSTLTIQRTQQEDSAVYLCAISGGVSTDTQYFGPGTRLTVL.

The chain combines TRBV6-2 or TRBV6-3 with TRBJ1-6, with D uncertain. The V gene lost 7 bases and the J gene lost 11 bases, with 18 bases spanning the gap. The CDR3 is made up of 14 amino acids. Germline values: CDR1 MNHEY, CDR2 SVGEGT. This CDR3 reads CASTDPHSRTPLHF. CDR3 coding DNA: TGTGCCAGCACCGATCCCCACAGCCGAACACCCCTCCACTTT.

The chain recombines TRBV7-9 with TRBJ2-3; D ambiguous. The V end was cut by 5 bases, the J end by 7 bases, with 25 bases between. Germline CDR1 SEHNR, CDR2 FQNEAQ (reference sequence). The CDR3 is 17 residues long. The CDR3 spells CASSLAHQAVLVNTQYF. The CDR3 coding sequence is TGTGCCAGCAGCCTGGCCCATCAGGCAGTGCTTGTCAATACGCAGTATTTT. The whole variable domain, remainder taken from reference TRBV7-9 and TRBJ2-3, is DTGVSQNPRHKITKRGQNVTFRCDPISEHNRLYWYRQTLGQGPEFLTYFQNEAQLEKSRLLSDRFSAERPKGSFSTLEIQRTEQGDSAMYLCASSLAHQAVLVNTQYFGPGTRLTVL.

The genes are TRBV6-6 and TRBJ1-2; D remains ambiguous. The V and J ends lost 2 bases and 1 base respectively, with 5 bases between them. The CDR3 is made up of 13 amino acids. In germline, CDR1 is MNHNY, CDR2 SVGAGI (reference sequence). In nucleotides, the CDR3 is TGTGCCAGCAGTTACGAGGTTAACTATGGCTACACCTTC. This codes for CASSYEVNYGYTF.

This clonotype was counted between two and nine times. The chain employs TRBV20-1 and TRBJ2-7, with D perhaps TRBD1 (6 bases). The CDR3 contains 15 residues. Trimming shortened V by 4 bases and J by 2 bases, and 18 bases separated the two germline ends. Per germline, CDR1 DFQATT and CDR2 SNEGSKA (reference sequence). The CDR3 reads CSAKDSTGRPYEQYF. The CDR3 bases are TGCAGTGCTAAAGATTCGACAGGTCGACCCTACGAGCAGTACTTC.

The rearrangement links TRBV29-1 to TRBJ1-1; D possibly corresponds to TRBD1 (6 bases). The length of the CDR3 is 13 residues. V was pared by 5 bases and J by 0 bases, with 10 bases between. Germline V gene lookup returns CDR1 SQVTM and CDR2 ANQGSEA. For the CDR3, the DNA is TGCAGCGTTTCCAGGGGTATGAACACTGAAGCTTTCTTT. It is translated as CSVSRGMNTEAFF.

Comment on this clonotype: Possible read error: a much larger clone is one base away. This chain uses TRBV4-2 with TRBJ2-6; 7 nucleotides match TRBD1. The CDR3 is 17 amino acids. The V gene's germline CDR1 is LGHNA and CDR2 YNFKEQ. In DNA form, the CDR3 reads TGTGCCAGCAGCCAAGACCAAGGGGGCTCCGGGGCCAACGTCCGGACTTTC. It specifies CASSQDQGGSGANVRTF.

This clonotype has only a few counts. DNA for the CDR3: TGCAGTGCGGCCGACTATGGCTACACCTTC. This gives the protein CSAADYGYTF. The rearrangement joins TRBV20-1 to TRBJ1-2; no definite D call. Trimming removed 6 bases at V and 3 bases at J, with 5 bases between. The germline CDR1 and CDR2 sequences are DFQATT and SNEGSKA (reference sequence). CDR3 length: 10 amino acids.

This clonotype was seen a handful of times. The genes are TRBV6-5 and TRBJ2-7; 7 nucleotides line up with TRBD1. Germline loops: CDR1 MNHEY, CDR2 SVGAGI. The CDR3 has 15 amino acids. The junction had 13 bases not matched to a gene; V was cut back by 9 bases and J by 2 bases. The CDR3 loop is CASRKKGAPTYEQYF. DNA for the CDR3: TGTGCCAGTAGAAAAAAGGGGGCTCCCACCTACGAGCAGTACTTC.

This clonotype was seen a few times. This chain joins TRBV20-1 and TRBJ2-1; 10 nucleotides match TRBD2. The CDR3 sequence is 14 residues long. From germline, CDR1 is DFQATT and CDR2 SNEGSKA (reference sequence). V was clipped by 3 bases and J by 3 bases; unmatched bases: 2. CDR3 amino acids: CSARERGGYNEQFF. The CDR3 DNA reads TGCAGTGCTAGGGAGCGGGGGGGCTACAATGAGCAGTTCTTC.

The V and J genes are TRBV4-1 and TRBJ2-4; D remains ambiguous. Judging by the DNA end, TRBJ2-7 fits better; the J call may be wrong. CDR1 is MGHRA and CDR2 is YSYEKL in the germline V gene. The CDR3 runs 17 residues. The CDR3 is CASSQSAAPGGTYEQYF. For the CDR3, the DNA is TGCGCCAGCAGCCAGTCGGCGGCTCCCGGTGGAACCTACGAGCAGTACTTC.

This clonotype has a handful of counts. The chain recombines TRBV11-2 with TRBJ1-2; 8 bases map to TRBD1. J gave up 2 bases and V 5 bases, and 7 bases lay outside the gene matches. The germline CDR1 and CDR2 sequences are SGHAT and FQNNGV. CDR3 length: 15 amino acids. CDR3 in DNA: TGTGCCAGCAGCGCTAGACAGGGGCACAACTATGGCTACACCTTC. It is translated as CASSARQGHNYGYTF. Looking up the rest from reference TRBV11-2 and TRBJ1-2 gives the full variable domain: EAGVAQSPRYKIIEKRQSVAFWCNPISGHATLYWYQQILGQGPKLLIQFQNNGVVDDSQLPKDRFSAERLKGVDSTLKIQPAKLEDSAVYLCASSARQGHNYGYTFGSGTRLTVV.

V usage is TRBV4-3 and J usage is TRBJ2-4; D assignment may be TRBD1 or TRBD2 (6 bases each). V dropped 0 bases and J dropped 6 bases, with 12 bases sitting between them. CDR1 is LGHNA, CDR2 YSLEER, per germline. The CDR3 is 15 residues long. In DNA, the CDR3 is TGCGCCAGCAGCCAAGAATGGGGGGCTTTAAACATTCAGTACTTC. It codes for CASSQEWGALNIQYF.

The chain combines TRBV20-1 with TRBJ2-1; D not certain. V was trimmed by 5 bases and J by 0 bases, leaving 11 bases between them. CDR3 size: 14 residues. Germline CDR1 reads DFQATT; CDR2 reads SNEGSKA (reference sequence). CDR3 in DNA: TGCAGTGCTTGTAGGAGAAGCTCCTACAATGAGCAGTTCTTC. Translated, it gives CSACRRSSYNEQFF.